These T cell receptor beta chains were read from a single sample in a study of T cell responses to AZD1222 COVID-19 vaccine. Sequencing used immunoSEQ multiplex PCR; TCRdb keeps in-frame clones, though not all of them. Here the sample spans 150,000 or so clones, roughly 90% being singletons. Source: peripheral blood, taken 28 days after the second AZD1222 dose. These receptors were obtained from an adult who received the AZD1222 COVID-19 vaccine. Each CDR3 is given with its conserved first and last residue. The D gene is left open where the match is weak. Expanded clones are given a class, and other clones once, few, many or no size at all.

TRBV19	-	TRBJ1-5	TRBD1	CASSIEGAVQPQHF	TGTGCCAGTAGTATCGAGGGGGCGGTCCAGCCCCAGCATTTT
TRBV6-2/TRBV6-3	-	TRBJ1-5	-	CASSPPGSNQPQHF	TGTGCCAGCAGTCCCCCGGGCAGCAATCAGCCCCAGCATTTT
TRBV21-1	-	TRBJ2-7	-	CASTTTGAEQYF	TGTGCCAGCACCACGACGGGGGCTGAGCAGTACTTC
TRBV6-2/TRBV6-3	-	TRBJ2-4	-	CASSPLQSSLGNIQYF	TGTGCCAGCAGTCCCCTCCAGAGCTCTTTAGGAAACATTCAGTACTTC
TRBV7-9	-	TRBJ2-1	-	CASSQDYNEQFF	TGTGCCAGCAGCCAGGACTACAATGAGCAGTTCTTC
TRBV30	-	TRBJ1-4	-	CAWRARDPNEKLFF	TGTGCCTGGAGGGCCCGGGACCCCAATGAAAAACTGTTTTTT
TRBV27	-	TRBJ1-4	-	CASTTGGTNEKLFF	TGTGCCAGCACTACCGGGGGGACTAATGAAAAACTGTTTTTT
TRBV18	-	TRBJ2-7	-	CASSPTLVSPGGSYEQYF	TGTGCCAGCTCACCAACACTCGTGAGTCCTGGGGGCAGCTACGAGCAGTACTTC
TRBV7-2	-	TRBJ1-1	-	CASSTQGLNTEAFF	TGTGCCAGCAGCACCCAGGGTTTGAACACTGAAGCTTTCTTT
TRBV7-2	-	TRBJ2-1	-	CASSYSILSYNEQFF	TGTGCCAGCAGCTACAGTATCCTCTCCTACAATGAGCAGTTCTTC
TRBV2	-	TRBJ1-2	-	CASREGLMGHYGYTF	TGTGCCAGCCGTGAGGGGCTCATGGGGCACTATGGCTACACCTTC
TRBV11-2	-	TRBJ1-2	-	CASSSPNYGYTF	TGTGCCAGCAGTTCGCCCAACTATGGCTACACCTTC
TRBV7-8	-	TRBJ2-3	-	CASSLVRRTSTDTQYF	TGTGCCAGCAGCTTAGTACGGAGAACTAGCACAGATACGCAGTATTTT
TRBV5-8	-	TRBJ2-1	TRBD2	CASSLGLADYNEQFF	TGTGCCAGCAGCTTGGGACTAGCGGATTACAATGAGCAGTTCTTC
TRBV4-3	-	TRBJ2-1	-	CASSQDTREIRNEQFF	TGCGCCAGCAGCCAAGATACAAGGGAAATTCGCAATGAGCAGTTCTTC
TRBV5-4	-	TRBJ2-2	TRBD2	CASSAGGENTGELFF	TGTGCCAGCAGCGCGGGAGGGGAGAACACCGGGGAGCTGTTTTTT
TRBV7-3	-	TRBJ2-7	TRBD2	CASSPKGTSGDNEQYF	TGTGCCAGCAGCCCTAAGGGGACTAGCGGGGACAACGAGCAGTACTTC
TRBV7-2	-	TRBJ1-4	-	CASSLGATNEKLFF	TGTGCCAGCAGCTTAGGGGCAACTAATGAAAAACTGTTTTTT
TRBV3-1/TRBV3-2	-	TRBJ1-2	-	CASSQDLGGGYTF	TGTGCCAGCAGCCAAGATCTGGGGGGCGGCTACACCTTC
TRBV29-1	-	TRBJ1-1	TRBD1	CSVEVTTGDREAFF	TGCAGCGTTGAAGTGACCACAGGGGATAGGGAAGCTTTCTTT
TRBV5-6	-	TRBJ2-7	-	CASSATMGSYEQYF	TGTGCCAGCAGCGCCACGATGGGGTCCTACGAGCAGTACTTC
TRBV6-4	-	TRBJ2-1	-	CASSDHLASEQFF	TGTGCCAGCAGTGATCACCTAGCTTCGGAGCAGTTCTTC
TRBV5-4	-	TRBJ2-2	TRBD1	CASSLPGQGNTGELFF	TGTGCCAGCAGCTTACCGGGACAGGGAAACACCGGGGAGCTGTTTTTT
TRBV9	-	TRBJ1-1	-	CASSVEPGKVNTEAFF	TGTGCCAGCAGCGTAGAGCCAGGGAAGGTTAACACTGAAGCTTTCTTT
TRBV30	once	TRBJ1-4	TRBD1	CAWATTGGYEKLFF	TGTGCCTGGGCTACGACAGGGGGTTATGAAAAACTGTTTTTT
TRBV2	-	TRBJ2-2	-	CASSFVQGAGELFF	TGTGCCAGCAGTTTCGTCCAGGGCGCCGGGGAGCTGTTTTTT
TRBV7-2	-	TRBJ1-6	-	CASSAQGGNSPLHF	TGTGCCAGCAGCGCACAGGGTGGAAATTCACCCCTCCACTTT
TRBV4-3	-	TRBJ2-1	TRBD2	CASSQESGGPYNEQFF	TGCGCCAGCAGCCAAGAGTCGGGAGGGCCCTACAATGAGCAGTTCTTC
TRBV4-3	-	TRBJ1-5	-	CASSRDISSNQPQHF	TGCGCCAGCAGCCGCGACATAAGTAGTAATCAGCCCCAGCATTTT
TRBV25-1	few	TRBJ1-5	-	CASSEYRTATLMPQHF	TGTGCCAGCAGTGAATATAGAACGGCCACGTTAATGCCCCAGCATTTT
TRBV11-2	-	TRBJ2-2	TRBD2	CASRVTGTSGRNTGELFF	TGTGCCAGCAGGGTTACCGGGACTAGCGGGAGAAACACCGGGGAGCTGTTTTTT
TRBV24-1	-	TRBJ2-1	-	CATSDPQGGQRLFNEQFF	TGTGCCACCAGTGATCCCCAGGGGGGACAGCGCCTGTTCAATGAGCAGTTCTTC
TRBV28	-	TRBJ1-3	-	CASSSQGSGNTIYF	TGTGCCAGCAGTTCACAGGGTTCTGGAAACACCATATATTTT
TRBV10-3	-	TRBJ1-2	-	CAISENVGREANYGYTF	TGTGCCATCAGTGAGAATGTAGGGAGAGAAGCTAACTATGGCTACACCTTC
TRBV10-3	-	TRBJ1-6	TRBD1	CAIRGTGNSPLHF	TGTGCCATCAGGGGGACAGGAAATTCACCCCTCCACTTT
TRBV6-5	-	TRBJ2-7	-	CASNRASYEQYF	TGTGCCAGCAACCGCGCCTCCTACGAGCAGTACTTC
TRBV6-2/TRBV6-3	-	TRBJ2-1	-	CASSYPRSAAWQFF	TGTGCCAGCAGTTATCCACGTTCGGCCGCGTGGCAGTTCTTC
TRBV5-1	-	TRBJ1-1	-	CASSLTGDTEAFF	TGCGCCAGCAGCTTGACAGGCGACACTGAAGCTTTCTTT
TRBV7-6	once	TRBJ1-5	-	CASSLSRGPNQPQHF	TGTGCCAGCAGCTTAAGTAGAGGGCCCAATCAGCCCCAGCATTTT
TRBV5-4	-	TRBJ2-7	TRBD2	CASSLRREGYEQYF	TGTGCCAGCAGCTTGCGGCGGGAGGGCTACGAGCAGTACTTC
TRBV2	once	TRBJ1-1	-	CASRNRRMNTEAFF	TGTGCCAGCAGAAACAGGAGAATGAACACTGAAGCTTTCTTT
TRBV28	-	TRBJ2-5	TRBD2	CASSFLAGGDETQYF	TGTGCCAGCAGTTTCCTAGCGGGAGGAGATGAGACCCAGTACTTC
TRBV7-2	-	TRBJ1-1	-	CASSLGSGSEAFF	TGTGCCAGCAGCTTAGGATCAGGGTCTGAAGCTTTCTTT
TRBV9	-	TRBJ2-3	-	CASSPQGDTQYF	TGTGCCAGCAGCCCGCAGGGTGATACGCAGTATTTT
TRBV6-6	-	TRBJ2-6	-	CASSHPASGANVLTF	TGTGCCAGCAGTCACCCCGCCTCGGGGGCCAACGTCCTGACTTTC
TRBV19	-	TRBJ2-4	-	CASSIGLRTNKNIQYF	TGTGCCAGTAGTATTGGATTGCGGACCAACAAAAACATTCAGTACTTC
TRBV24-1	-	TRBJ2-5	-	CATSDSQETQYF	TGTGCCACCAGTGACTCCCAAGAGACCCAGTACTTC
TRBV5-5	-	TRBJ2-7	TRBD2	CASSLASGTYEQYF	TGTGCCAGCAGCTTGGCTAGCGGGACCTACGAGCAGTACTTC
TRBV6-5	-	TRBJ1-1	TRBD1	CASTNGQGRAFF	TGTGCCAGCACCAACGGACAGGGCCGAGCTTTCTTT
TRBV27	-	TRBJ1-2	-	CASSGTGSSYGYTF	TGTGCCAGCAGCGGAACAGGATCTTCCTATGGCTACACCTTC
TRBV20-1	-	TRBJ2-5	-	CSAGPPRTQYF	TGCAGTGCTGGACCCCCGAGGACCCAGTACTTC
TRBV9	-	TRBJ2-3	-	CASSVDWSTDTQYF	TGTGCCAGCAGCGTTGACTGGAGCACAGATACGCAGTATTTT
TRBV28	-	TRBJ1-1	TRBD1	CASSHRDSEAFF	TGTGCCAGCAGTCACCGGGACAGTGAAGCTTTCTTT
TRBV25-1	-	TRBJ1-2	-	CASSESRANYGYTF	TGTGCCAGCAGTGAATCTAGGGCTAACTATGGCTACACCTTC
TRBV4-3	-	TRBJ1-2	TRBD1	CASSGWDSSNYGYTF	TGCGCCAGCAGCGGTTGGGACAGTTCTAACTATGGCTACACCTTC
TRBV11-2	-	TRBJ2-1	TRBD2	CASSLGGGSAYNEQFF	TGTGCCAGCAGCTTAGGGGGGGGTTCGGCCTACAATGAGCAGTTCTTC
TRBV11-3	-	TRBJ1-6	-	CASSLRIDMGRNSSPLHF	TGTGCCAGCAGCTTACGGATCGATATGGGCCGGAATTCTTCACCCCTCCACTTT